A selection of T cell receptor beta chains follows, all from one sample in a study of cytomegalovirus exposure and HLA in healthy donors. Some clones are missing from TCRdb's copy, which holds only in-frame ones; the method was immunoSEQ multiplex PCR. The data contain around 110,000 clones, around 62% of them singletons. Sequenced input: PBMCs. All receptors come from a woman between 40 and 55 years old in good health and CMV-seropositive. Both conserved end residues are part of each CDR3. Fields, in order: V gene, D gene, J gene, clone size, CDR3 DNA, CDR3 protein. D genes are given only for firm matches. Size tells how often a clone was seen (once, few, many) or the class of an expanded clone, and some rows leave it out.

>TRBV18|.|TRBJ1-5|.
TGTGCCAGCTCCCCCGGACAGAACAATCAGCCCCAGCATTTT
CASSPGQNNQPQHF
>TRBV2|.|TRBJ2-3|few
TGTGCCAGCAGTGTGGCGGGAAGCGTTTCAGATACGCAGTATTTT
CASSVAGSVSDTQYF
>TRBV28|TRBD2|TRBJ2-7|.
TGTGCCAGCATCAAAACGACTCTACTAGCGGGAGGTTACGAGCAGTACTTC
CASIKTTLLAGGYEQYF
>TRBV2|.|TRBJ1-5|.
TGTGCCAGCAGTGTCCGGGGAGGACCCAATCAGCCCCAGCATTTT
CASSVRGGPNQPQHF
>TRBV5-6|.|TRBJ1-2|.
TGTGCCAGCAGCGTCGGTTCTTATAGCTACACCTTC
CASSVGSYSYTF
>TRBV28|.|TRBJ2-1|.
TGTGCCAGCCGCGAGATGAACAATGAGCAGTTCTTC
CASREMNNEQFF
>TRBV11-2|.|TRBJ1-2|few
TGTGCCAGCAGCTTGGACAGTTCGTTGAACTATGGCTACACCTTC
CASSLDSSLNYGYTF
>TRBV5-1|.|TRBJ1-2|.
TGCGCCAGCAGCAAAACAGGGTTGGATGGCTACACCTTC
CASSKTGLDGYTF
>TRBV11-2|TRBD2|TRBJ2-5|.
TGTGCCAGCAGCTTAGTGCTAGCGGGGGCTGGGGAGACCCAGTACTTC
CASSLVLAGAGETQYF
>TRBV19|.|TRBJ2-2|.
TGTGCCAGTAGTATAGGCCACAGCGGGAACACCGGGGAGCTGTTTTTT
CASSIGHSGNTGELFF
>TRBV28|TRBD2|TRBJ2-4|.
TGTGCCAGCAGTCCGGGACTAGCGGGAGCCAAAAACATTCAGTACTTC
CASSPGLAGAKNIQYF
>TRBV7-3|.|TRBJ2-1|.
TGTGCCAGCAGCTTAACCGTAGGGGTGGATGAGCAGTTCTTC
CASSLTVGVDEQFF
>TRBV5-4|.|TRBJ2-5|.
TGTGCCAGCAGCTTGCCGAGAGGTGAGACCCAGTACTTC
CASSLPRGETQYF
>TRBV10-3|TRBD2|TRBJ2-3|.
TGTGCCATCGGGCAGGGAGGGTGGGGGGATACGCAGTATTTT
CAIGQGGWGDTQYF
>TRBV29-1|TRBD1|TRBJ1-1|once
TGCAGCGTTGATCGGAACAGGGGCACTGAAGCTTTCTTT
CSVDRNRGTEAFF
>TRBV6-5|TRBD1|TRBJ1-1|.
TGTGCCAGCAGTGACGGACAGGATGGTGAAGCTTTCTTT
CASSDGQDGEAFF
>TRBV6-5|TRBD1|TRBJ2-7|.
TGTGCCAGCAGCCGTACAGGGGGGAGTTCCTACGAGCAGTACTTC
CASSRTGGSSYEQYF
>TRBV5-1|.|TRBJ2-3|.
TGCGCCAGCAGCGTTAGCGGAGATACGCAGTATTTT
CASSVSGDTQYF
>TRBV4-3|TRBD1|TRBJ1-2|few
TGCGCCAGCAGCGCAACACAGGGGTCTTTTGATGGCTACACCTTC
CASSATQGSFDGYTF
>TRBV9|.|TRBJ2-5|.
TGTGCCAGCTCTAACGCAGAGACCCAGTACTTC
CASSNAETQYF
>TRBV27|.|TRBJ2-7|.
TGTGCCGTTGGGGGCGGCCCCTACGAGCAGTACTTC
CAVGGGPYEQYF
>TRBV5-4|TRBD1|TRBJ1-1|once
TGTGCCAGCAGCTCGGATCTGTACAAGGGGGCAGGCACTGAAGCTTTCTTT
CASSSDLYKGAGTEAFF
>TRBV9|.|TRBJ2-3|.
TGTGCCAGCAGCTTGGGCGTTAGCGGATACACAGATACGCAGTATTTT
CASSLGVSGYTDTQYF
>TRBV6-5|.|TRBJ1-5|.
TGTGCCAGCAGTTACAACGCGGGGAGTCAGCCCCAGCATTTT
CASSYNAGSQPQHF
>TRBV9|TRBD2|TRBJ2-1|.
TGTGCCAGCAGCGTAGCGCGACTAGCGGGAGACAATGAGCAGTTCTTC
CASSVARLAGDNEQFF
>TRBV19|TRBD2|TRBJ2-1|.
TGTGCCACCTTCCCGGGCGCTAAGAAGCGGGGAATCAATGAGCAGTTCTTC
CATFPGAKKRGINEQFF
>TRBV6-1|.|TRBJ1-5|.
TGTGCCAGCCTCCCAGGGTCCCTTAATCAGCCCCAGCATTTT
CASLPGSLNQPQHF
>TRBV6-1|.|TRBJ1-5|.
TGTGCCAGCAGCCTTAGCAATCAGCCCCAGCATTTT
CASSLSNQPQHF
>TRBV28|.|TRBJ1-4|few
TGTGCCAGCAGACAGGGAAATGAAAAACTGTTTTTT
CASRQGNEKLFF
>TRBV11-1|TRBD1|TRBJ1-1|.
TGTGCCAGCAGCTTCAGGGGGCGTTGGAATGTGAACACTGAAGCTTTCTTT
CASSFRGRWNVNTEAFF
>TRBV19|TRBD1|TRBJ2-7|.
TGTGCCAGTAGAGGACAGGTCCACGAGCAGTACTTC
CASRGQVHEQYF
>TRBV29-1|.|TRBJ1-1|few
TGCAGCGTTGACCTGGCAGCGGGCACTGAAGCTTTCTTT
CSVDLAAGTEAFF
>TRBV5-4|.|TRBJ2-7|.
TGTGCCAGCAGTCTCCCGGGGGATAGCTCCTACGAGCAGTACTTC
CASSLPGDSSYEQYF
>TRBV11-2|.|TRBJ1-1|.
TGTGCCAGCAGCTTAGCCGGGGGGGTCACTGAAGCTTTCTTT
CASSLAGGVTEAFF
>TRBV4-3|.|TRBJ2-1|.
TGCGCCAGCAGCCAAGGGCGGGACAGTATCAATGAGCAGTTCTTC
CASSQGRDSINEQFF
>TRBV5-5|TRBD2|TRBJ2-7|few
TGTGCCAGCAGCTTGGGGCTAGCGGGCGTCCTTTCCTACGAGCAGTACTTC
CASSLGLAGVLSYEQYF
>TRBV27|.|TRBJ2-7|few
TGTGCCAGCAGCGAACAGGGTCCGACCTACGAGCAGTACTTC
CASSEQGPTYEQYF